The clone carrying this T cell receptor beta chain was counted ten times or more. As yet, its antigen is unknown. Time point defined: patch test 1, 2 weeks after DPC sensitization. Described treatment: therapeutic diphenylcyclopropenone sensitization with weekly scalp DPC. The sample is drawn from a study of human T cells and chemical hapten exposure. Study-level background: Patients, largely female, had alopecia areata, totalis or universalis. General study results and limits: Controls had significantly fewer large CDR3 similarity clusters than were formed by expanded TCRs.

Unique molecular identifiers were linked by the library to individual cDNA molecules. TCRdb re-derived calls from the RACE reads in MiXCR, one entry per CDR3 protein. In the table there are 90,000 or so distinct CDR3 sequences, roughly 10% of which are singletons. The receptor comes from a man in his forties with alopecia areata. Some clones in this sample may be carry-over from other donors' samples. The sequencing here drew on whole blood, taken in connection with sensitization to the hapten diphenylcyclopropenone (DPC).

The CDR3: CASSFSLAAQGYTF. The DNA for the CDR3 is TGTGCCAGCAGTTTTAGTTTGGCAGCGCAAGGCTACACCTTC. The rearrangement links TRBV28 to TRBJ1-2; D unclear. V was cut by 3 bases and J by 8 bases, with 16 bases left in between. Germline CDR1 and CDR2: MDHEN and SYDVKM. The CDR3 sequence is 14 residues long.